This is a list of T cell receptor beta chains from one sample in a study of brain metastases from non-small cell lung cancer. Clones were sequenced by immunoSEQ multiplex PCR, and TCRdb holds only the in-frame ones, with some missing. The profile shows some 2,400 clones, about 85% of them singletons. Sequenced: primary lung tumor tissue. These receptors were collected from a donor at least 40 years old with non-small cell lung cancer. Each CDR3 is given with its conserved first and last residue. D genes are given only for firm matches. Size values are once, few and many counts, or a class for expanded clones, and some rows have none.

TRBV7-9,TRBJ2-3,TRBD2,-,CASSLGTSGPDTQYF,TGTGCCAGCAGCTTAGGGACTAGCGGCCCAGATACGCAGTATTTT
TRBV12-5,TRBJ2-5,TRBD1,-,CASGLVPGQDQETQYF,TGTGCTAGTGGTTTGGTACCAGGACAGGACCAAGAGACCCAGTACTTC
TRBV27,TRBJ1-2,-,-,CASSLSPGFNYGYTF,TGTGCCAGCAGTTTATCTCCGGGGTTCAACTATGGCTACACCTTC
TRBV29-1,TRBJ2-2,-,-,CSVSNIGELFF,TGCAGCGTGTCGAACATCGGGGAGCTGTTTTTT
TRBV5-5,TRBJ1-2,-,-,CASSWDGDYGYTF,TGTGCCAGCAGCTGGGACGGTGACTATGGCTACACCTTC
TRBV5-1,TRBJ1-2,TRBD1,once,CASSSDRGSYGYTF,TGCGCCAGCAGCTCGGACAGGGGATCCTATGGCTACACCTTC
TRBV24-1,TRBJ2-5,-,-,CATSDPAKEGETQYF,TGTGCCACCAGTGATCCGGCGAAAGAAGGAGAGACCCAGTACTTC
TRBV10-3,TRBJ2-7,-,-,CAISESGSSYEQYF,TGTGCCATTAGTGAGTCAGGGTCCTCCTACGAGCAGTACTTC
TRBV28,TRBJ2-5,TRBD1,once,CASRTGDRQETQYF,TGTGCCAGCAGAACTGGGGACAGACAAGAGACCCAGTACTTC
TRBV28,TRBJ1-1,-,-,CASSLAFMDTEAFF,TGTGCCAGCAGTTTAGCCTTTATGGACACTGAAGCTTTCTTT
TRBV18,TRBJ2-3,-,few,CASSSTRTDTQYF,TGTGCCAGCTCTTCGACCCGCACAGATACGCAGTATTTT
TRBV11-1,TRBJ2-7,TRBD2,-,CASSSGLAPYEQYF,TGTGCCAGCAGCTCCGGACTAGCACCCTACGAGCAGTACTTC
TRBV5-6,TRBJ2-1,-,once,CASSSLRGGPEEQFF,TGTGCCAGCAGCTCCTTACGCGGGGGCCCGGAAGAGCAGTTCTTC
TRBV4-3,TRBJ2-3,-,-,CASSQDILASTDTQYF,TGCGCCAGCAGCCAAGATATCCTAGCTAGCACAGATACGCAGTATTTT
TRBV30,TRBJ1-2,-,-,CAWSVRGYYGYTF,TGTGCCTGGAGTGTACGGGGGTACTATGGCTACACTTTC
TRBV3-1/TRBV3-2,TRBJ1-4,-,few,CASSQDSIDRPNEKLFF,TGTGCCAGCAGCCAAGATTCCATCGACCGACCTAATGAAAAACTGTTTTTT
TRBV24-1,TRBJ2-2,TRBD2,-,CATSDLRGTSGSSKTGELFF,TGTGCCACCAGTGATTTGCGGGGGACTAGCGGGAGTAGTAAGACCGGGGAGCTATTTTTT
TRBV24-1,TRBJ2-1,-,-,CATSDSERGYNEQFF,TGTGCCACCAGTGATTCCGAGAGGGGGTACAATGAGCAGTTCTTC
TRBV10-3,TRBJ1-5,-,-,CAISESGGRNQPQHF,TGTGCCATCAGTGAGTCGGGAGGGAGGAATCAGCCCCAGCATTTT
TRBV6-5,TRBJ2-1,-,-,CASSYGLSQFF,TGTGCCAGCAGTTATGGACTATCCCAGTTCTTC
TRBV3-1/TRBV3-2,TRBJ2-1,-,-,CASSQEGGLYNEQFF,TGTGCTAGCAGCCAAGAGGGCGGGCTTTACAATGAGCAGTTCTTC
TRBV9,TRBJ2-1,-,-,CASSVDNRAYNEQFF,TGTGCCAGCAGCGTAGACAATCGGGCTTACAATGAGCAGTTCTTC
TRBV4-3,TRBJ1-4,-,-,CASSAAQGPNEKLFF,TGCGCCAGCAGCGCGGCGCAGGGCCCTAATGAAAAACTGTTTTTT
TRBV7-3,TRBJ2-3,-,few,CASSYDGRIDTQYF,TGTGCCAGCAGCTACGACGGCCGGATAGATACGCAGTATTTT